These T cell receptor beta chains were read from a single sample in a study of T-cell memory formation after mild COVID-19. In TCRdb, the 5' RACE reads were re-called with MiXCR into one record per CDR3 protein. Seen here are 200,000 or so distinct CDR3 sequences, 7.5% to 10% observed once, and the top ten hold 3.5%. Material: PBMCs or a T cell subset sorted from them (not recorded which). The receptor set was obtained from a man aged 18 to 30 who had mild COVID-19 (a few samples of this study predate the infection). Cell type and time point are not known. Each CDR3 is given with its conserved first and last residue. Fields, in order: J gene, D gene, CDR3 length, V gene, clone size, CDR3 DNA, CDR3 protein. D genes are given only for firm matches. Clone size is not always given. Where it is, it says once, few, many or a class for expanded clones.

TRBJ2-5 | NA | 11 | TRBV20-1 | few | TGCAGCCTACGAGGACGAGAGACCCAGTACTTC | CSLRGRETQYF
TRBJ2-1 | TRBD1 | 16 | TRBV12-3/TRBV12-4 | once | TGTGCCAGCAGTCGTACCGGGACAGGGGATTACAATGAGCAGTTCTTC | CASSRTGTGDYNEQFF
TRBJ1-2 | NA | 15 | TRBV5-5 | NA | TGTGCCAGCAGGCTAAACCTGGGGGTGAAGGCTGGCTACACCTTC | CASRLNLGVKAGYTF
TRBJ2-1 | TRBD2 | 13 | TRBV2 | NA | TGTGCCAGCACCTGGACTAGCGGGGGGGTGTTGTTCTTC | CASTWTSGGVLFF
TRBJ2-4 | TRBD1 | 13 | TRBV18 | few | TGTGCCAGCTCACCGGGACAGGAGAACATTCAGTACTTC | CASSPGQENIQYF
TRBJ1-2 | TRBD1 | 14 | TRBV30 | few | TGTGCCTGGAGTGATGATGGACAGGGGTATGGCTACACCTTC | CAWSDDGQGYGYTF
TRBJ1-2 | NA | 14 | TRBV6-5 | few | TGTGCCAGCAGATCCCTTGGGGGAGGCTATGGCTACACCTTC | CASRSLGGGYGYTF
TRBJ1-2 | NA | 15 | TRBV5-5 | many | TGTGCCAGCAGCCACGACGCGGCGGGGCGGAGAGGCTACACCTTC | CASSHDAAGRRGYTF
TRBJ2-5 | NA | 12 | TRBV11-2 | NA | TGTGCCAGCAGCTTCATCAGTTCGGCCCAGTACTTC | CASSFISSAQYF
TRBJ2-1 | NA | 10 | TRBV20-1 | few | TGCAGTGCTAGGGGGGACGAGCAGTTCTTC | CSARGDEQFF
TRBJ2-3 | NA | 13 | TRBV12-3/TRBV12-4 | NA | TGTGCCAGCGTCTCCTTCAGCACAGATACGCAGTATTTT | CASVSFSTDTQYF
TRBJ1-2 | NA | 15 | TRBV2 | few | TGTGCCAGCAGTGACGGCAGGGCGGGACACTATGGCTACACCTTC | CASSDGRAGHYGYTF
TRBJ2-3 | TRBD2 | 18 | TRBV4-1 | many | TGCGCCAGCAGCCAAGGGGCCGGGACTAGCGGGGTCACAGATACGCAGTATTTT | CASSQGAGTSGVTDTQYF
TRBJ2-7 | NA | 15 | TRBV4-2 | few | TGTGCCAGCAGCCAAGCCTTGGGCACCTCCTACGAGCAGTACTTC | CASSQALGTSYEQYF
TRBJ2-2 | NA | 15 | TRBV5-1 | few | TGCGCCAGCAGCAAGGAAGGGCAGGTTACCGGGGAGCTGTTTTTT | CASSKEGQVTGELFF
TRBJ2-1 | NA | 14 | TRBV12-3/TRBV12-4 | few | TGTGCCAGCAGTCCTCGAGCAAGCCGGGTTGAGCAGTTCTTC | CASSPRASRVEQFF
TRBJ2-3 | NA | 15 | TRBV7-2 | few | TGTGCCAGCAGCTTCCTCCAGGGTGTTACAGATACGCAGTATTTT | CASSFLQGVTDTQYF
TRBJ2-1 | TRBD1 | 15 | TRBV5-1 | many | TGCGCCAGCAGTATGCAGGGGGTTCGGAGTAGTGAGCAGTTCTTC | CASSMQGVRSSEQFF
TRBJ2-4 | TRBD1 | 14 | TRBV20-1 | few | TGCAGTGCTAGACGGGACAGAGCCAAAAACATTCAGTACTTC | CSARRDRAKNIQYF
TRBJ2-1 | NA | 15 | TRBV6-6 | NA | TGTGCCAGCAGTCTTCAGACGGGTGACTACAATGAGCAGTTCTTC | CASSLQTGDYNEQFF
TRBJ1-1 | NA | 11 | TRBV10-3 | few | TGTGCCATTTCCCAGGACACTGAAGCTTTCTTT | CAISQDTEAFF
TRBJ2-3 | NA | 12 | TRBV6-2/TRBV6-3 | few | TGTGCCAGCACCCTAAGGGGGGATACGCAGTATTTT | CASTLRGDTQYF
TRBJ1-1 | NA | 14 | TRBV2 | NA | TGTGCCAGCAGTCAACAGGGACACTACACTGAAGCTTTCTTT | CASSQQGHYTEAFF
TRBJ1-1 | NA | 14 | TRBV12-3/TRBV12-4 | NA | TGTGCCAGCAGCTACGGGACCCTGAACACTGAAGCTTTCTTT | CASSYGTLNTEAFF
TRBJ1-5 | NA | 13 | TRBV6-1 | many | TGTGCCAGCAGCGGGGAGAGGGATCAGCCCCAGCATTTT | CASSGERDQPQHF
TRBJ1-5 | TRBD1 | 15 | TRBV12-3/TRBV12-4 | NA | TGTGCCAGCAGTGGACTCGGGACAGGAAATCAGCCCCAGCATTTT | CASSGLGTGNQPQHF
TRBJ1-2 | NA | 15 | TRBV18 | few | TGTGCCAGCTCACCACCGAGGGCCAGCAGCGGTGGCTACACCTTC | CASSPPRASSGGYTF
TRBJ2-3 | TRBD2 | 14 | TRBV25-1 | NA | TGTGCCAGCAGTCTAGGTGGGGGGGCAGATACGCAGTATTTT | CASSLGGGADTQYF
TRBJ1-5 | NA | 15 | TRBV23-1 | NA | TGCGCCAGCAGTCAATCTCACAGGCCAATTAGGCCCCAGCATTTT | CASSQSHRPIRPQHF
TRBJ2-5 | TRBD2 | 18 | TRBV7-2 | many | TGTGCCAGCAGCTTAGTGCTAGCGGGGGGGTCCGTGCAAGAGACCCAGTACTTC | CASSLVLAGGSVQETQYF
TRBJ2-5 | TRBD1 | 14 | TRBV10-3 | few | TGTGCCATCAGGGAACCGGGACAGAAAGAGACCCAGTACTTC | CAIREPGQKETQYF
TRBJ2-2 | NA | 15 | TRBV4-3 | few | TGCGCCAGCAGCCTCAACCGTATCGGGGCCGGGGAGCTGTTTTTT | CASSLNRIGAGELFF
TRBJ1-5 | NA | 12 | TRBV6-6 | NA | TGTGCCAGCTCTACCCCGACTGGAGCCCAGCATTTT | CASSTPTGAQHF
TRBJ2-1 | NA | 15 | TRBV7-9 | few | TGTGCCAGCAGCTTATCGTGGGGCCCATCCAATGAGCAGTTCTTC | CASSLSWGPSNEQFF
TRBJ2-1 | NA | 15 | TRBV12-2 | NA | TGTGCAAGTCGCTTTTCCCTGAGCTCCTACAATGAGCAGTTCTTC | CASRFSLSSYNEQFF
TRBJ2-5 | NA | 16 | TRBV5-1 | NA | TGCGCCAGCAGCTTGGCCGGGGGTGTTTCCCAAGAGACCCAGTACTTC | CASSLAGGVSQETQYF
TRBJ1-2 | NA | 16 | TRBV5-1 | few | TGCGCCAGCAGCTCCTCGGATCACATGTCGGTCTATGGCTACACCTTC | CASSSSDHMSVYGYTF
TRBJ1-2 | NA | 15 | TRBV3-1 | NA | TGTGCCAGCAGCCACCCAAGCCAGGGAACCTATGGCTACACCTTC | CASSHPSQGTYGYTF
TRBJ2-7 | TRBD1 | 14 | TRBV18 | NA | TGTGCCAGCTCATCGCCGGGACAGTACTACGAGCAGTACTTC | CASSSPGQYYEQYF
TRBJ2-1 | TRBD2 | 16 | TRBV7-2 | few | TGTGCCAGCAGCCTGGGGGGGACTCCCCTTAACAATGAGCAGTTCTTC | CASSLGGTPLNNEQFF
TRBJ1-1 | NA | 13 | TRBV4-2 | many | TGTGCCAGCAGCCGGGAACCGAACACTGAAGCTTTCTTT | CASSREPNTEAFF
TRBJ1-1 | TRBD1 | 15 | TRBV5-4 | NA | TGTGCCAGCAGCTTGGGAGGTCAGGGGGCAACTGAAGCTTTCTTT | CASSLGGQGATEAFF
TRBJ2-3 | TRBD2 | 16 | TRBV12-3/TRBV12-4 | many | TGTGCCAGCACCACCCGGCCTAGCGGGGCGGGAGATACGCAGTATTTT | CASTTRPSGAGDTQYF
TRBJ1-5 | NA | 14 | TRBV3-1 | NA | TGTGCCAGCAGCCAAACAGGGTCCAGCCAGCCCCAGCATTTT | CASSQTGSSQPQHF
TRBJ1-1 | NA | 13 | TRBV2 | NA | TGTGCCGGAAGTAGGGGAGAACTCACTGAAGCTTTCTTT | CAGSRGELTEAFF
TRBJ2-1 | TRBD2 | 13 | TRBV5-1 | many | TGCGCCAGCAGCTCCCTCGCGGGGGATGAGCAGTTCTTC | CASSSLAGDEQFF
TRBJ1-2 | NA | 13 | TRBV7-2 | NA | TGTGCCAGCGCCAGCGGCGTTAACTATGGCTACACCTTC | CASASGVNYGYTF
TRBJ2-2 | NA | 14 | TRBV6-5 | few | TGTGCCAGCAGTTACGTCATGAATACCGGGGAGCTGTTTTTT | CASSYVMNTGELFF
TRBJ1-4 | NA | 13 | TRBV4-3 | few | TGCGCCAGCAGCCAAGATAAGTGGGGGAAACTGTTTTTT | CASSQDKWGKLFF
TRBJ2-1 | NA | 15 | TRBV3-1 | many | TGTGCCAGCAGCCAAGATTGGCGCTCCTACAATGAGCAGTTCTTC | CASSQDWRSYNEQFF
TRBJ2-3 | NA | 15 | TRBV11-1 | NA | TGTGCCAGCAGCTACAGGTCTGGGCCCACAGATACGCAGTATTTT | CASSYRSGPTDTQYF
TRBJ2-5 | NA | 17 | TRBV7-3 | few | TGTGCCAGCAGCACCGGGGGGAACAGGGGCCAGGCAGAGACCCAGTACTTC | CASSTGGNRGQAETQYF
TRBJ2-2 | NA | 14 | TRBV24-1 | NA | TGTGCCACCAGCCTACAGGGAAGGGCCGGGGAGCTGTTTTTT | CATSLQGRAGELFF
TRBJ2-2 | TRBD1 | 15 | TRBV5-1 | few | TGCGCCAGCAGCTTGGTAGGACAGGACACCGGGGAGCTGTTTTTT | CASSLVGQDTGELFF